The 9 T cell receptor beta chains below were found in one sample sequenced in a study of cytomegalovirus exposure and HLA in healthy donors. PCR involved 60 Vbeta and 13 Jbeta primers. Repertoires were generated with immunoSEQ multiplex PCR, while TCRdb's copy carries only in-frame clones and drops some. This table holds about 220,000 clones, approximately 88% found once. Sequenced sample: PBMCs. Receptors were obtained from a boy aged 2 to 10 in good health and CMV-seronegative.

This rearrangement joins TRBV25-1 to TRBJ2-5, with TRBD1 matching 9 bases. The CDR3 extends over 15 amino acids. The trim removed 3 bases at V and 7 bases at J, leaving 9 bases unmatched. Germline-derived CDR1 and CDR2 are MGHDK and SYGVNS. The CDR3 sequence is CASSDRQGVEVTQYF. CDR3 nucleotide sequence: TGTGCCAGCAGTGATCGACAGGGGGTCGAGGTGACCCAGTACTTC.

The chain recombines TRBV6-5 with TRBJ2-2; TRBD1 agrees at 9 bases. CDR1 and CDR2 from the germline V gene are MNHEY and SVGAGI. This CDR3 comprises 15 residues. The V segment lost 5 bases and the J segment 7 bases; nucleotides outside the gene matches: 8. CDR3 sequence: CASSLTGGAGGELFF. The CDR3 region has the DNA TGTGCCAGCAGTCTAACAGGGGGCGCCGGCGGGGAGCTGTTTTTT.

The rearrangement links TRBV19 to TRBJ1-4; D not resolved. In germline, CDR1 is LNHDA, CDR2 SQIVND (reference sequence). V lost 3 bases and J 8 bases, leaving 13 bases between the germline ends. CDR3 size: 14 residues. CDR3 DNA: TGTGCCAGTAGTATTCGGACGGCTAGCGAAAAACTGTTTTTT. Residues: CASSIRTASEKLFF.

The genes are TRBV7-3 and TRBJ1-1, with D tentatively TRBD1 (5 bases). Germline lookup yields CDR1 SGHTA and CDR2 FQGTGA. The CDR3 loop spans 17 amino acids. The V and J ends lost 5 bases and 7 bases respectively, with 26 bases between them. Here the CDR3 reads CASSPFPRLAIGGEAFF. CDR3 nucleotides: TGTGCCAGCAGCCCATTTCCCAGGCTTGCTATCGGGGGTGAAGCTTTCTTT. The variable domain in full, with the rest retrieved from reference TRBV7-3 and TRBJ1-1, is GAGVSQTPSNKVTEKGKYVELRCDPISGHTALYWYRQSLGQGPEFLIYFQGTGAADDSGLPNDRFFAVRPEGSVSTLKIQRTERGDSAVYLCASSPFPRLAIGGEAFFGQGTRLTVV.

This clone was recorded a few times. The chain couples TRBV29-1 to TRBJ1-4, with D uncertain. The CDR3 sequence is 13 residues long. The V and J ends lost 6 bases and 1 base respectively, with 9 bases between them. The germline V gene encodes CDR1 SQVTM and CDR2 ANQGSEA. The CDR3 region is CSVGLRTNEKLFF. CDR3 bases: TGCAGCGTAGGACTCAGAACTAATGAAAAACTGTTTTTT. Full variable domain (missing parts from reference TRBV29-1 and TRBJ1-4): SAVISQKPSRDICQRGTSLTIQCQVDSQVTMMFWYRQQPGQSLTLIATANQGSEATYESGFVIDKFPISRPNLTFSTLTVSNMSPEDSSIYLCSVGLRTNEKLFFGSGTQLSVL.

This clone was observed a handful of times. V gene TRBV4-1 combines with J gene TRBJ1-1; D gene ambiguous. CDR3 length: 14 amino acids. The germline V gene encodes CDR1 MGHRA and CDR2 YSYEKL. Trimming took off 3 bases at V and 1 base at J, with 9 bases between the two ends. The CDR3 nucleotides are TGCGCCAGCAGCCATCAAGACACGAACACTGAAGCTTTCTTT. Protein sequence: CASSHQDTNTEAFF.

This clone is a singleton in its sample. The chain has TRBV4-2 and TRBJ2-4, with TRBD1 as a possible D gene (5 bases). Germline values: CDR1 LGHNA, CDR2 YNFKEQ. This CDR3 has 17 residues. V lost 3 bases and J 1 base, leaving 16 bases between the germline ends. The CDR3 spells CASSQQQASKAKNIQYF. As DNA, the CDR3 is TGTGCCAGCAGCCAGCAACAGGCCTCTAAGGCCAAAAACATTCAGTACTTC.

This clone has a single count. The gene calls are TRBV5-1 and TRBJ2-5; D gene unclear. The CDR3 has 16 residues. Trimming stripped 3 bases from V and 1 base from J, with 16 bases between. The germline CDR1 and CDR2 sequences are SGHRS and YFSETQ. The CDR3 spells CASSSTPTVTQETQYF. The CDR3 coding sequence is TGCGCCAGCAGCTCCACCCCTACAGTTACCCAAGAGACCCAGTACTTC. Full variable domain (outside the CDR3, taken from reference TRBV5-1 and TRBJ2-5): KAGVTQTPRYLIKTRGQQVTLSCSPISGHRSVSWYQQTPGQGLQFLFEYFSETQRNKGNFPGRFSGRQFSNSRSEMNVSTLELGDSALYLCASSSTPTVTQETQYFGPGTRLLVL.

The rearrangement uses TRBV19 and TRBJ1-5; TRBD1 matches at 8 bases. The junction had 7 bases not matched to a gene; V was cut back by 10 bases and J by 5 bases. CDR3 length: 13 amino acids. Germline V gene sequence: CDR1 LNHDA, CDR2 SQIVND (reference sequence). The CDR3 DNA sequence: TGTGCCACCTCGGGACAGGATTATCAGCCCCAGCATTTT. Translation: CATSGQDYQPQHF.